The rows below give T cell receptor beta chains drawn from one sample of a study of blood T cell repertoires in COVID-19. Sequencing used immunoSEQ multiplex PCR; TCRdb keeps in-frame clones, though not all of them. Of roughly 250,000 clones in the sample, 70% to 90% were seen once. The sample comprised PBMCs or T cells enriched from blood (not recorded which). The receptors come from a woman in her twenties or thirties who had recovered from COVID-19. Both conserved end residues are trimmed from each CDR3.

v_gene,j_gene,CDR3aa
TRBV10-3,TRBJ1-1,AMNDTPEGLAF
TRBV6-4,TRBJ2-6,ASSDSTASGANVLT
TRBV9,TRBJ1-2,ASSPLQGAYGYT
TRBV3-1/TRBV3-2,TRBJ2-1,ASSLRQGLNVNEQF
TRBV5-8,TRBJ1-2,ASSLPHGGYRDGYT
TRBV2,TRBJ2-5,ASSESQGASGETQY
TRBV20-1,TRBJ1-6,SARFVGTLH
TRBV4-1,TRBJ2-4,ASSQEALAGVNIQY
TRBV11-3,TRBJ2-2,ASSLTGGSAGELF
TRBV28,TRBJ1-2,ASSLEYGYT
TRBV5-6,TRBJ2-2,ASTYGGRNTGELF
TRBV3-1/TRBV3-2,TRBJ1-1,ASSQAGEAF
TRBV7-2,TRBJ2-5,ASSLLSRDRVGPEETQY